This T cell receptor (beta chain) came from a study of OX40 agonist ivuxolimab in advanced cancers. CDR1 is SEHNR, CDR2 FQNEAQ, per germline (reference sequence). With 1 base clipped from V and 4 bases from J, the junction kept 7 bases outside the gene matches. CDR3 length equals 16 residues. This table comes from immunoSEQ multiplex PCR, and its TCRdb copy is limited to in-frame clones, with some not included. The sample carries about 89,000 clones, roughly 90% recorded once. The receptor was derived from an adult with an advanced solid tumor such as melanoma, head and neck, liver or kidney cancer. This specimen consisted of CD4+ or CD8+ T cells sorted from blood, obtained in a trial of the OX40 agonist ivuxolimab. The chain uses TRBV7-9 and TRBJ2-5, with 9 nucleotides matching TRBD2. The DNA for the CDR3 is TGTGCCAGCAGCTTAGGTCGAATAGCGGGAGCAGAGACCCAGTACTTC. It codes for CASSLGRIAGAETQYF.